These T cell receptor beta chains were read from a single sample in a study of blood T cell repertoires in COVID-19. Profiling relied on immunoSEQ multiplex PCR, and the TCRdb table lists in-frame clones only, not all of them. Of 410,000 or so clones listed, about 91% were seen once; the top ten hold roughly 1.5%. Sequenced sample: peripheral blood. These receptors all stem from a woman aged 35 to 49 with COVID-19, enrolled during active disease. Both conserved end residues are part of each CDR3. A D gene is named only where the DNA matches it firmly. Clone sizes are given selectively: once, few, many, or a class where the clone is expanded.

v_call	clone_size	j_call	d_call	cdr3_aa	cdr3_nt
TRBV11-2	.	TRBJ1-2	TRBD1	CASSLGQGRRYGYTF	TGTGCCAGCAGCTTAGGACAGGGAAGGCGCTATGGCTACACCTTC
TRBV28	.	TRBJ1-3	.	CASSSRGALGNTIYF	TGTGCCAGCTCCTCGCGGGGGGCGCTAGGAAACACCATATATTTT
TRBV7-9	.	TRBJ2-3	TRBD1	CASSLNNRGSTDTQYF	TGTGCCAGCAGCTTGAATAACAGGGGAAGCACAGATACGCAGTATTTT
TRBV11-2	.	TRBJ1-3	.	CASSANREVSGNTIYF	TGTGCCAGCAGCGCAAACAGGGAAGTCTCTGGAAACACCATATATTTT
TRBV28	.	TRBJ1-3	.	CASSLSGAGNTIYF	TGTGCCAGCAGTTTATCGGGTGCGGGAAACACCATATATTTT
TRBV25-1	once	TRBJ1-1	TRBD1	CASRRRTGGPEAFF	TGTGCCAGCAGAAGGCGGACAGGGGGTCCTGAAGCTTTCTTT
TRBV4-1	.	TRBJ2-3	TRBD2	CASSQGTSGSTDTQYF	TGCGCCAGCAGCCAGGGGACTAGCGGGAGCACAGATACGCAGTATTTT
TRBV7-2	.	TRBJ2-5	TRBD1	CASSFGGQTLKETQYF	TGTGCCAGCAGCTTTGGGGGACAGACTCTAAAAGAGACCCAGTACTTC
TRBV5-6	.	TRBJ2-7	.	CASSLSHVGLAYEQYF	TGTGCCAGCAGCTTGAGTCATGTGGGGCTCGCCTACGAGCAGTACTTC
TRBV24-1	.	TRBJ2-7	.	CATSDPPGSGVYF	TGTGCCACCAGTGACCCCCCCGGGTCTGGCGTTTACTTC
TRBV9	.	TRBJ2-2	.	CASSHIRDSTNTGELFF	TGTGCCAGCAGCCATATCCGGGACTCGACGAACACCGGGGAGCTGTTTTTT
TRBV27	.	TRBJ1-3	.	CASSPLSGSWGNTIYF	TGTGCCAGCAGTCCTTTGAGCGGCAGTTGGGGAAACACCATATATTTT
TRBV7-3	.	TRBJ2-3	.	CASSEATDTQYF	TGTGCCAGCAGCGAGGCCACAGATACGCAGTATTTT
TRBV5-6	once	TRBJ2-5	TRBD2	CASSTSGGVQETQYF	TGTGCCAGCAGCACTAGCGGGGGGGTGCAAGAGACCCAGTACTTC
TRBV28	.	TRBJ1-2	.	CAAGQYGYTF	TGTGCCGCTGGACAGTATGGCTACACCTTC
TRBV28	few	TRBJ1-6	.	CASSFSQGGPLHF	TGTGCCAGCAGTTTTTCCCAGGGAGGACCCCTCCACTTT
TRBV15	.	TRBJ1-2	.	CATSTPEGLYGYTF	TGTGCCACCAGCACCCCGGAGGGGTTATATGGCTACACCTTC
TRBV9	few	TRBJ1-2	.	CASIRPGTEYGYTF	TGTGCCAGCATCCGCCCGGGGACTGAATATGGCTACACCTTC
TRBV5-5	.	TRBJ2-3	TRBD2	CASSLGPLGAGAPDTQYF	TGTGCCAGCAGCTTGGGCCCTCTAGGAGCGGGGGCCCCAGATACGCAGTATTTT
TRBV7-2	.	TRBJ2-1	TRBD1	CASSAHRGNEQFF	TGTGCCAGCAGCGCGCACAGGGGGAATGAGCAGTTCTTC
TRBV7-9	.	TRBJ2-5	TRBD1	CASSSGTGGRETQYF	TGTGCCAGCAGCTCAGGGACAGGGGGCAGGGAGACCCAGTACTTC
TRBV27	.	TRBJ2-7	TRBD2	CASRRTSGYEQYF	TGTGCCAGCAGGAGGACTAGCGGCTACGAGCAGTACTTC
TRBV28	.	TRBJ1-2	.	CASSSRGGGNYGYTF	TGTGCCAGCAGTTCGCGGGGTGGGGGTAACTATGGCTACACCTTC
TRBV5-1	once	TRBJ2-5	.	CASSSGTQLQETQYF	TGCGCCAGCAGCTCCGGGACACAGCTTCAAGAGACCCAGTACTTC
TRBV19	.	TRBJ2-5	TRBD1	CASSIKGTGLIKETQYF	TGTGCCAGTAGTATAAAAGGGACAGGGTTGATCAAAGAGACCCAGTACTTC
TRBV2	once	TRBJ1-5	TRBD1	CASSEVGRGKQPQHF	TGTGCCAGCAGTGAAGTCGGCAGGGGGAAGCAGCCCCAGCATTTT
TRBV2	.	TRBJ2-3	.	CASGTFPTDTQYF	TGTGCCAGCGGGACATTCCCTACAGATACGCAGTATTTT
TRBV7-2	.	TRBJ1-3	TRBD1	CASSLTGTADTIYF	TGTGCCAGCAGCTTAACCGGGACAGCGGACACCATATATTTT
TRBV28	.	TRBJ1-6	.	CASRTGPNNSPLHF	TGTGCCAGCAGGACAGGACCCAATAATTCACCCCTCCACTTT
TRBV5-1	.	TRBJ1-4	.	CASSLAVAATNEKLFF	TGCGCCAGCAGCTTGGCCGTGGCAGCAACTAATGAAAAACTGTTTTTT
TRBV5-8	.	TRBJ1-1	.	CASSLAGSALKAFF	TGTGCCAGCAGCTTGGCCGGGTCAGCGTTAAAAGCTTTCTTT
TRBV5-5	.	TRBJ1-1	.	CASSSAGQGRTEAFF	TGTGCCAGCAGCTCCGCAGGCCAGGGAAGAACTGAAGCTTTCTTT
TRBV5-4	.	TRBJ2-5	.	CASSLGGAQETQYF	TGTGCCAGCAGCTTAGGGGGTGCCCAGGAGACCCAGTACTTC
TRBV27	.	TRBJ2-1	.	CASSPSVVPSKKFF	TGTGCCAGCAGTCCCAGCGTAGTCCCTTCGAAGAAGTTCTTC
TRBV5-1	.	TRBJ2-3	.	CASSLGGGGTDTQYF	TGCGCCAGCAGCTTGGGCGGGGGCGGCACAGATACGCAGTATTTT
TRBV3-1/TRBV3-2	few	TRBJ1-3	TRBD1	CASSGTAGGERNTIYF	TGTGCCAGTTCCGGGACAGCCGGGGGAGAGAGAAACACCATATATTTT
TRBV10-3	.	TRBJ2-7	TRBD1	CAISSRDSSSYEQYF	TGTGCCATCAGTTCGAGGGACAGCTCTTCCTACGAGCAGTACTTC
TRBV7-3	.	TRBJ2-1	TRBD2	CASRETSASLDEQFF	TGTGCCAGCAGGGAGACTAGCGCATCCCTGGATGAGCAGTTCTTC
TRBV7-2	.	TRBJ1-6	TRBD1	CASSLVQGNNSPLHF	TGTGCCAGCAGCTTAGTACAGGGGAATAATTCACCCCTCCACTTT
TRBV7-3	.	TRBJ1-1	.	CASSRSARGGEAFF	TGTGCCAGCAGCCGATCGGCCAGGGGTGGTGAAGCTTTCTTT
TRBV6-5	.	TRBJ1-4	TRBD1	CASLTQGAREKLFF	TGTGCCAGCTTGACACAGGGGGCTCGGGAAAAACTGTTTTTT
TRBV7-3	.	TRBJ1-2	.	CASSLTSGDYNGYTF	TGTGCCAGCAGCTTAACTTCAGGGGACTATAATGGCTACACCTTC
TRBV11-2	.	TRBJ2-7	TRBD2	CASSSSLAGAYEQYF	TGTGCCAGCAGTTCTTCACTAGCGGGGGCCTACGAGCAGTACTTC
TRBV12-5	.	TRBJ2-7	TRBD1	CASGSLAQTGNGNEQYF	TGTGCTAGTGGTTCTCTCGCCCAGACAGGGAACGGAAACGAGCAGTACTTC
TRBV4-3	few	TRBJ2-3	TRBD2	CASSQDPAGGPDTQYF	TGCGCCAGCAGCCAAGACCCAGCGGGGGGGCCAGATACGCAGTATTTT
TRBV4-3	.	TRBJ1-1	.	CASSLSGTANTEAFF	TGCGCCAGCAGCCTGTCTGGAACAGCGAACACTGAAGCTTTCTTT
TRBV14	.	TRBJ1-1	TRBD1	CASSQDLTGARAFF	TGTGCCAGCAGCCAAGATCTTACAGGGGCAAGAGCTTTCTTT
TRBV6-6	.	TRBJ2-5	.	CASSPSVQTQYF	TGTGCCAGCAGTCCTAGCGTCCAGACCCAGTACTTC